This T cell receptor (beta chain) was recorded in a study of T cell responses to AZD1222 COVID-19 vaccine. Study-wide findings and caveats: Baseline seropositivity occurred in only a handful of AZD1222 recipients.

Regarding this clone: Its antigen is not known.

Germline V gene data show CDR1 as SGHRS and CDR2 as YFSETQ. The CDR3 loop spans 15 amino acids. Losses at the gene ends were 2 bases for V and 3 bases for J; bases not matched to a gene: 7. Sequencing was performed with immunoSEQ multiplex PCR; in TCRdb, only in-frame clones are kept and a portion is missing. In all, the sample yields more than 110,000 clones. Sequencing used peripheral blood. This chain joins TRBV5-1 and TRBJ2-5; TRBD1 matches 7 bases. The clonotype comes from an adult in good health. The chain's CDR3 is CASSLSPGTEETQYF. The DNA for the CDR3 is TGCGCCAGCAGCTTATCTCCCGGGACAGAAGAGACCCAGTACTTC.